The clone carrying this TCR beta chain was detected once. No antigen is known for it. This record comes from a study of radiotherapy plus CTLA-4 blockade in lung cancer. Study at large: Disease control was seen in 30% to 35% of patients, objective responses in 15% to 20%.

Profiled with immunoSEQ multiplex PCR; TCRdb holds only in-frame clones, not every one. In the table there are about 50,000 clones, just under 85% of which are singletons. CTLA-4 blockade with ipilimumab, together with focal radiation, was given to patients with chemo-refractory metastatic non-small-cell lung cancer. Per the germline V gene, CDR1 is SGHRS and CDR2 is YFSETQ. This CDR3 spans 14 amino acids. The ends were cut back, 0 bases at V and 5 bases at J, with 11 bases in the middle. General study results and limits: Reported findings show early blood T cell clone dynamics, with interferon-beta, best predicted response. Once radiotherapy plus ipilimumab had been given, TCR clones derived from tumor expanded in blood.

This chain connects TRBV5-1 to TRBJ1-2; D unresolved. The clonotype was recovered from a human donor with non-small cell lung cancer whose response to radiotherapy plus ipilimumab could not be evaluated. This material consisted of peripheral blood, taken from a patient treated with radiotherapy plus ipilimumab. The DNA of the CDR3 is TGCGCCAGCAGCTTGGACCAGGCCGCTTATGGCTACACCTTC. The encoded protein is CASSLDQAAYGYTF.